The clone carrying this T cell receptor beta chain was detected once. Its specificity is unknown. The sample belongs to a study of T cell repertoires in cytomegalovirus infection. Study as a whole: Public TCR beta signatures indicated both CMV infection and matching HLA type.

CDR3 size: 17 residues. With 4 bases clipped from V and 3 bases from J, the junction kept 5 bases outside the gene matches. The study's findings and limits: Accumulated public TCR beta family frequency recognized individuals carrying CMV together with the relevant HLA.

TCRdb analysed the reads with MiXCR anew, one entry per CDR3 protein. The table records around 230,000 distinct CDR3 sequences, around two fifths of them present only once. The origin of this receptor is a human donor in good health (CMV status not recorded). Some clones in this sample may be carry-over from other donors' samples. V gene TRBV12-3 or TRBV12-4 combines with J gene TRBJ2-3; TRBD2 aligns across 15 bases. This specimen was CD8+ T cells from cultured PBMCs, taken from culture after CMV antigen stimulation. The CDR3 DNA follows: TGTGCCAGCAGTTCCCGAGGGACTAGCGGGAGGACAGATACGCAGTATTTT. Its protein is CASSSRGTSGRTDTQYF.